These T cell receptor beta chains were read from a single sample in a study of graft-versus-host responses after intestinal transplantation. TCRdb keeps only in-frame clones here, not all; method: immunoSEQ multiplex PCR. This table has about 38,000 clones, 75% to 90% appearing once. The sample in question was PBMCs, obtained 1070 days after transplant. These receptor sequences come from a human patient who received an intestinal transplant, so some T cells may come from the graft donor. CDR3s include the opening cysteine and the closing phenylalanine or tryptophan. D genes are given only for firm matches. Clone size is given for some rows only: seen once, a few or many times, or a class if the clone is expanded.

J gene,V gene,clone size,D gene,CDR3 DNA,CDR3 protein
TRBJ2-3,TRBV7-9,.,.,TGTGCCAGCAGCTCGGGGCGAGATACGCAGTATTTT,CASSSGRDTQYF
TRBJ1-2,TRBV6-5,.,.,TGTGCCAGCAGACTTCAGGGCAGGATCGGTGGTGGCTACACCTTC,CASRLQGRIGGGYTF
TRBJ2-4,TRBV10-1,few,TRBD2,TGCGCCAGCAGGGACGGGACTAGCGGGAGGGAAAACATTCAGTACTTC,CASRDGTSGRENIQYF
TRBJ1-4,TRBV28,.,TRBD1,TGTGCCAGCAGTATTACAGGGGGGAGGGAAAAACTGTTTTTT,CASSITGGREKLFF
TRBJ1-2,TRBV18,.,.,TGTGCCAGCTCACCACCGGTCGGCGGGAGCCCTCGACGGGGCTACACCTTC,CASSPPVGGSPRRGYTF
TRBJ1-5,TRBV30,.,.,TGTGCCTGGAAAAATCAGGGGAATCAGCCCCAGCATTTT,CAWKNQGNQPQHF
TRBJ1-2,TRBV7-9,.,.,TGTGCCAGCAGCCATCCGCGGGGGGAGTCGGGCTATGGCTACACCTTC,CASSHPRGESGYGYTF
TRBJ2-3,TRBV9,.,TRBD2,TGTGCCAGCAGCCGAAGCGGGGGGGCCTCGAGCACAGATACGCAGTATTTT,CASSRSGGASSTDTQYF
TRBJ2-5,TRBV5-1,.,TRBD2,TGCGCCAGCAGTCCGACTAGCGGGGCGTCCCAAGAGACCCAGTACTTC,CASSPTSGASQETQYF
TRBJ2-1,TRBV5-6,.,TRBD2,TGTGCCAGCAGCTTGGGTGGGAGGGTCCTTGTAGCCTACAATGAGCAGTTCTTC,CASSLGGRVLVAYNEQFF
TRBJ2-3,TRBV10-2,.,TRBD2,TGCGCCAGCAGTCGAGGGAGACTAGCGGGATTAAATACGCAGTATTTT,CASSRGRLAGLNTQYF
TRBJ1-2,TRBV6-6,.,.,TGTGCCAGCAGTTCCCGGGAGGCAAACTATGGCTACACCTTC,CASSSREANYGYTF
TRBJ2-3,TRBV5-6,.,.,TGTGCCAGCAGCTTACGCGGGGGCCGAACAGATACGCAGTATTTT,CASSLRGGRTDTQYF
TRBJ2-1,TRBV9,few,.,TGTGCCAGCAGCCGGGACTTTCTTAATGAGCAGTTCTTC,CASSRDFLNEQFF
TRBJ2-4,TRBV19,.,.,TGTGCCAGTTCATTGGGGGGCATTCAGTACTTC,CASSLGGIQYF
TRBJ1-6,TRBV2,.,.,TGTGCCAGCAGTGATGAACGGGCTCCCTACGGGGCACCCCTCCACTTT,CASSDERAPYGAPLHF
TRBJ1-1,TRBV18,few,.,TGTGCCAGCTCACGGGGGGAGACTGAAGCTTTCTTT,CASSRGETEAFF
TRBJ2-5,TRBV9,.,TRBD2,TGTGCCAGCAGCGTTGGGACTAGCGGGAAAGGGGGGAAAGAGACCCAGTACTTC,CASSVGTSGKGGKETQYF
TRBJ1-5,TRBV19,.,.,TGTGCCAGTAGTATAGGGAAATATAGCAATCAGCCCCAGCATTTT,CASSIGKYSNQPQHF
TRBJ1-1,TRBV6-6,few,.,TGTGCCAGCAGTAAGGGGGTGCGCACTGAAGCTTTCTTT,CASSKGVRTEAFF
TRBJ1-2,TRBV28,few,.,TGTGCCAGCAGTTTATCCGCAGGGCGGGCCTATGGCTACACCTTC,CASSLSAGRAYGYTF
TRBJ2-1,TRBV6-1,.,.,TGTGCCAGCGAGGGTCGGGCGGAGAGCGATGAGCAGTTCTTC,CASEGRAESDEQFF
TRBJ1-5,TRBV7-9,once,.,TGTGCCAGCAGCCCCCAGGGGAGCAATCAGCCCCAGCATTTT,CASSPQGSNQPQHF
TRBJ1-3,TRBV19,.,.,TGTGCCAGCAGACCCCGGGGAATCTCTGGAAACACCATATATTTT,CASRPRGISGNTIYF
TRBJ1-1,TRBV25-1,once,TRBD1,TGTGCCAGCAAGTTAGACAGGGGGACTGAAGCTTTCTTT,CASKLDRGTEAFF
TRBJ2-7,TRBV29-1,.,.,TGCAGCGTTCTAGGGGGAGGCTACGAGCAGTACTTC,CSVLGGGYEQYF
TRBJ2-6,TRBV7-8,.,.,TGTGCCAGCAGCCTCCTGAGCTCTGGGGCCAACGTCCTGACTTTC,CASSLLSSGANVLTF
TRBJ2-7,TRBV29-1,once,TRBD1,TGCAGCGTTGGGGAATCCGGGACAGGGGTCTACGAGCAGTACTTC,CSVGESGTGVYEQYF